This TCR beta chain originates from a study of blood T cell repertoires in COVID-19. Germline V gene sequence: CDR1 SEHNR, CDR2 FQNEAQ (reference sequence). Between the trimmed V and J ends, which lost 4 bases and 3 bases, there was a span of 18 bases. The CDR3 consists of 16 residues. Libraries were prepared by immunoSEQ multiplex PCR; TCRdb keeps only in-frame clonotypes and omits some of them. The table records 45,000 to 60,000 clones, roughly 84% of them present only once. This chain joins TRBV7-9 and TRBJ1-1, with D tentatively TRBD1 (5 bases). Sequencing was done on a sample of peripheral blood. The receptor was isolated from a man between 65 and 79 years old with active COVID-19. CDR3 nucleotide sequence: TGTGCCAGCAGCTCAGGGATCGGCGGTAGGGACACTGAAGCTTTCTTT. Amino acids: CASSSGIGGRDTEAFF.